This T cell receptor beta chain was sequenced in a study of control samples from healthy donors and cancer patients. Profiling relied on immunoSEQ multiplex PCR, and the TCRdb table lists in-frame clones only, not all of them. The sample shows about 120,000 clones, more than 70% of them seen only once. CDR3 length: 13 residues. Trimming took off 2 bases at V and 0 bases at J, with 4 bases between the two ends. Germline CDR1 and CDR2: MNHEY and SVGAGI. Sequenced sample: blood. The origin of this receptor is a woman in her 70s in good health. This sequence joins TRBV6-5 and TRBJ1-1, with D unresolved. For the CDR3, the DNA is TGTGCCAGCAGTTACCCGATGAACACTGAAGCTTTCTTT. Its translation is CASSYPMNTEAFF.